This paragraph reports one T cell receptor (beta chain). Amplified TCR beta CDR3 regions came from RNA transcripts. The HTBI primer set was used in a first-round RT-PCR of the TCR CDR3. TCRdb re-analysed the multiplex PCR reads in MiXCR, keeping a single row per CDR3 protein. The table lists about 840,000 distinct CDR3 sequences, 38% of them singletons. The CDR3 extends over 19 amino acids. CDR1 is SGHVS and CDR2 is FNYEAQ in the germline V gene. Trimming took 1 base from V and 2 from J, leaving 18 bases between them. The record originates from a study of T cells in Graves' hyperthyroidism and ophthalmopathy. Study in general: The authors collected peripheral blood at initial diagnosis, before any treatment.

This clonotype was sampled from a man aged 18-30 years with Graves' hyperthyroidism. The sample consisted of blood. The chain links TRBV7-6 to TRBJ1-6; D remains unclear. DNA of the CDR3: TGTGCCAGCAGCTTAGGGGCGGGGAGGACGGGAACCTATAATTCACCCCTCCACTTT. Protein sequence: CASSLGAGRTGTYNSPLHF.